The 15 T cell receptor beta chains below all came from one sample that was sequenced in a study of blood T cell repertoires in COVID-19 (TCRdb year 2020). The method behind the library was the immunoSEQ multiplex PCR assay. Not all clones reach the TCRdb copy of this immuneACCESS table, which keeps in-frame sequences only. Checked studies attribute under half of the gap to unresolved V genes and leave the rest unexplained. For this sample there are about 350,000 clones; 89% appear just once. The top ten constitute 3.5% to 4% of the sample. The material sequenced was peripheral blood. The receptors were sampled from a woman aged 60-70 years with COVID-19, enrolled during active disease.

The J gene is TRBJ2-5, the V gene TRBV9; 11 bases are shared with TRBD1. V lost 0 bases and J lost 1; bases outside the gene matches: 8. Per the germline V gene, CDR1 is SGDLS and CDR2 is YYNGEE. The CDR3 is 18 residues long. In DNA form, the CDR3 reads TGTGCCAGCAGCGTAGGAACTGGGACAGGGGGAGTCCAAGAGACCCAGTACTTC. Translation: CASSVGTGTGGVQETQYF.

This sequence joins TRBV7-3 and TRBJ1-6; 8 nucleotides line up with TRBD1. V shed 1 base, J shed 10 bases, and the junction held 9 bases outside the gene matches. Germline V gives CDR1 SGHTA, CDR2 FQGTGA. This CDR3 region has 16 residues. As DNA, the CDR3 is TGTGCCAGCAGCTTAAGCGGACAGGGAGGAGGGTCACCCCTCCACTTT. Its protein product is CASSLSGQGGGSPLHF.

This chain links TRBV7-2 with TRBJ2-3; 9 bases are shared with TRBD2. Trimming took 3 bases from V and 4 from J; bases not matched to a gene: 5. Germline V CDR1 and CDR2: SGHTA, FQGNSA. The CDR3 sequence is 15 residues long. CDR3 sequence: CASSLRAGGPDTQYF. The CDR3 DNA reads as TGTGCCAGCAGCTTGAGGGCGGGGGGGCCAGATACGCAGTATTTT.

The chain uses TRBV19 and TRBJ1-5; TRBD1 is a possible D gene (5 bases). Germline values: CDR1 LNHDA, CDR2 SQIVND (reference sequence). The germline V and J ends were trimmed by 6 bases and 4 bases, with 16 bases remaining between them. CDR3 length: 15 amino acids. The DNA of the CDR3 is TGTGCCAGTAGCCTTACCTCGGGGGGGAATCAGCCCCAGCATTTT. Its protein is CASSLTSGGNQPQHF. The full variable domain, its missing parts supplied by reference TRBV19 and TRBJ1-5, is DGGITQSPKYLFRKEGQNVTLSCEQNLNHDAMYWYRQDPGQGLRLIYYSQIVNDFQKGDIAEGYSVSREKKESFPLTVTSAQKNPTAFYLCASSLTSGGNQPQHFGDGTRLSIL.

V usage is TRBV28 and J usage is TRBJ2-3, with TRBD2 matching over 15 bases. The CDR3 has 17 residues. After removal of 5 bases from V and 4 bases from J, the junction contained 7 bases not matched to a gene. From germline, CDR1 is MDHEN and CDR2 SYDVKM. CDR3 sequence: CASSPGGLAGGSDTQYF. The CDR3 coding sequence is TGTGCCAGCAGTCCAGGGGGACTAGCGGGGGGATCAGATACGCAGTATTTT.

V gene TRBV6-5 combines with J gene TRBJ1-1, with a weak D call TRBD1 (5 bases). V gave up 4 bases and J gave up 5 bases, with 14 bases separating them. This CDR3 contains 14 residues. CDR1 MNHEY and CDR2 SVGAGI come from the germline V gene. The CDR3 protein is CASSSPWGATEAFF. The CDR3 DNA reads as TGTGCCAGCAGTTCCCCCTGGGGCGCGACTGAAGCTTTCTTT.

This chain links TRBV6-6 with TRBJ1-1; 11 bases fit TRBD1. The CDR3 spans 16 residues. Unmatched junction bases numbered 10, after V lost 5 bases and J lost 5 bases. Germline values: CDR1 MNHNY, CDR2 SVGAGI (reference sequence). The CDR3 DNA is TGTGCCAGCAGTCCCGACCTGGGACAGGGGGGGACTGAAGCTTTCTTT. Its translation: CASSPDLGQGGTEAFF.

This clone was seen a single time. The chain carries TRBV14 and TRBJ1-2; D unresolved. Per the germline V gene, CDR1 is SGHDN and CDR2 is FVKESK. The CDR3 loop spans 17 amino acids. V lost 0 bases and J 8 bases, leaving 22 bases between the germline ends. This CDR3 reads CASSQEFVGEGEGGYTF. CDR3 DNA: TGTGCCAGCAGCCAAGAATTCGTTGGTGAAGGTGAGGGCGGCTACACCTTC.

DNA for the CDR3: TGTGCCAGCAGTTTATCGGCGGCAGGGGGTAAGGCTTTCTTT. Amino acid sequence: CASSLSAAGGKAFF. V usage is TRBV27 and J usage is TRBJ1-1; 7 bases agree with TRBD1. In germline, CDR1 is MNHEY, CDR2 SMNVEV (reference sequence). This CDR3 is 14 amino acids long. Unmatched junction bases numbered 9, after V lost 0 bases and J lost 11 bases.

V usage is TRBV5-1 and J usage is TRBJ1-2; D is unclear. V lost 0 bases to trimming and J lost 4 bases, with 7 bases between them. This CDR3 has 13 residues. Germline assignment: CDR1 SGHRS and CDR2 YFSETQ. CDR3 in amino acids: CASSLDDSYGYTF. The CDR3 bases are TGCGCCAGCAGCTTGGACGACTCCTATGGCTACACCTTC.

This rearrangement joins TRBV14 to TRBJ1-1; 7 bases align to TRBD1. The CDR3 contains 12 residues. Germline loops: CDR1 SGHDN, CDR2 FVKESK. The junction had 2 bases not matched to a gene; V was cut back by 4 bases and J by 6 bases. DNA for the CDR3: TGTGCCAGCAGCCGAGGGACAGCTGAAGCTTTCTTT. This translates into CASSRGTAEAFF.

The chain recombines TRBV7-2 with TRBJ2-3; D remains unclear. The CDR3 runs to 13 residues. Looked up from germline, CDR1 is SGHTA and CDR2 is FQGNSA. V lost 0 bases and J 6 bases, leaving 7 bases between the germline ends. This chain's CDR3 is CASSLALRDTQYF. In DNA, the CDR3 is TGTGCCAGCAGCTTAGCGCTCCGGGATACGCAGTATTTT.

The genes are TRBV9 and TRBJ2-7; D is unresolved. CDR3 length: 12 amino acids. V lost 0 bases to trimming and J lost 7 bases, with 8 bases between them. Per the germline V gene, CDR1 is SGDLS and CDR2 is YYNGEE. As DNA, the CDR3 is TGTGCCAGCAGCGTAGTATCGGGTGAGCAGTACTTC. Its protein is CASSVVSGEQYF.

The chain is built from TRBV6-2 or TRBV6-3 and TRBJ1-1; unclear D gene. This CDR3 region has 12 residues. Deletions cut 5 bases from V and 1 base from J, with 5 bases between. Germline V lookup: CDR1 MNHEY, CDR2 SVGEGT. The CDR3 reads CASSTRNTEAFF. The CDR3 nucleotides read TGTGCCAGCAGTACAAGGAACACTGAAGCTTTCTTT.

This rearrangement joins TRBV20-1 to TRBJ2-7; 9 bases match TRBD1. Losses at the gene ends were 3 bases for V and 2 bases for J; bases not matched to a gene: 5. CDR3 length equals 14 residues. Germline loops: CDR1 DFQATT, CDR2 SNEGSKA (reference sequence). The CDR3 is CSASGGQGTYEQYF. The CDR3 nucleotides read TGCAGTGCTAGTGGGGGACAGGGTACCTACGAGCAGTACTTC.